This passage covers 18 T cell receptor beta chains from one sample sequenced in a study of cytomegalovirus exposure and HLA in healthy donors. Both 60 Vbeta primers and 13 Jbeta primers went into the PCR. Clones were sequenced by immunoSEQ multiplex PCR, and TCRdb holds only the in-frame ones, with some missing. Among about 80,000 clones, approximately 80% were seen once, and the ten largest hold about an eighth. Sequencing was carried out using PBMCs. These receptors originate from a human donor in good health.

CDR3 DNA: TGTGCCAGCAGCCAAACCGGGACAGGGGGTCCTAAGGCCGGGGAGCTGTTTTTT. Amino acid sequence: CASSQTGTGGPKAGELFF. The chain uses TRBV4-2 and TRBJ2-2, with 11 bases matching TRBD1. The CDR3 sequence is 18 residues long. CDR1 and CDR2 from the germline V gene are LGHNA and YNFKEQ. V was clipped by 2 bases and J by 6 bases; unmatched bases: 11.

This clone was picked up one time. The chain links TRBV15 to TRBJ2-3; the match to TRBD2 covers 9 bases. The CDR3 runs 17 residues. Trimming cost V 0 bases and J 1 base; bases outside gene matches: 5. Germline V CDR1 and CDR2: LNHNV, YYDKDF (reference sequence). Here the CDR3 DNA reads TGTGCCACCAGCAGAGAACGAGCGGGGGGCCGCACAGATACGCAGTATTTT. This codes for CATSRERAGGRTDTQYF.

The chain combines TRBV7-9 with TRBJ2-2, with D perhaps matching TRBD2 (7 bases). CDR3 size: 16 residues. V lost 5 bases, J lost 6 bases, and 19 bases lay in between. Germline values: CDR1 SEHNR, CDR2 FQNEAQ (reference sequence). The CDR3 region is CASSPVGGGRSGELFF. CDR3 bases: TGTGCCAGCAGCCCTGTTGGGGGGGGCCGGTCCGGGGAGCTGTTTTTT.

As regards this clone: The germline gene is not matched at one end of the junction; a read error may be the cause. The chain links TRBV4-1 to TRBJ1-2; D is unclear. The germline V gene has CDR1 MGHRA and CDR2 YSYEKL. The CDR3 is made up of 15 amino acids. The CDR3 DNA follows: TGCGCCAGCAGCCTTGGAGAGCAAGTAAACTATGGCTACCCCTTC. Protein: CASSLGEQVNYGYPF.

This clone was seen ten or more times. J is TRBJ1-1 and V is TRBV30, with D perhaps matching TRBD1 (6 bases). Germline values: CDR1 GTSNPN, CDR2 SVGIG (reference sequence). The CDR3 sequence is 13 residues long. The V end lost 8 bases, the J end lost 4 bases, and 17 bases lay between the germline ends. The CDR3 here is CASLYREGTEAFF. The CDR3 nucleotides read TGTGCCAGTTTATACAGGGAGGGCACTGAAGCTTTCTTT.

This chain joins TRBV7-9 and TRBJ2-1; D is uncertain. CDR1 is SEHNR, CDR2 FQNEAQ, per germline (reference sequence). The ends were cut back, 2 bases at V and 7 bases at J, with 9 bases in the middle. CDR3 size: 13 residues. Here the CDR3 DNA reads TGTGCCAGCAGCTTAACGGGTGCGAATGAGCAGTTCTTC. This codes for CASSLTGANEQFF.

This rearrangement joins TRBV7-6 to TRBJ1-5, with a possible D match to TRBD1 (5 bases). The CDR3 spans 15 residues. The germline V gene has CDR1 SGHVS and CDR2 FNYEAQ. V lost 5 bases and J lost 3, with 14 bases in between. Written as DNA, the CDR3 is TGTGCCAGCAGCCCCCTGGACACCGTCAATCAGCCCCAGCATTTT. Protein sequence: CASSPLDTVNQPQHF.

This sequence joins TRBV9 and TRBJ1-4; 8 positions match TRBD1. This CDR3 is built from 14 residues. After removal of 4 bases from V and 3 bases from J, the junction contained 2 bases not matched to a gene. Germline-derived CDR1 and CDR2 are SGDLS and YYNGEE. The CDR3 DNA reads as TGTGCCAGCAGCCCGGGACAGGCTAATGAAAAACTGTTTTTT. Encoded protein: CASSPGQANEKLFF.

This clone was counted a few times. This is likely an artifact of a read error, given a far larger clone one base away. Other DNA sequences in the sample encode the same CDR3. The V and J genes are TRBV5-8 and TRBJ1-1; 8 bases map to TRBD1. Germline V lookup: CDR1 SGHTS, CDR2 YDEGEE. This CDR3 region has 16 residues. The V segment lost 2 bases and the J segment 1 base; nucleotides outside the gene matches: 7. CDR3 coding DNA: TGTGCCAGCAGCTTATTCGGACAGGGCGGGAACACTGAAGCTTTCTTT. It specifies CASSLFGQGGNTEAFF.

The rearrangement uses TRBV29-1 and TRBJ2-7; tentatively, D is TRBD1 (6 bases). The germline CDR1 and CDR2 sequences are SQVTM and ANQGSEA. The CDR3 length is 13 residues. V shed 5 bases and J shed 2 bases, with 13 bases lying between them. CDR3 DNA sequence: TGCAGCGTTCAGGGGACGGGACCCTACGAGCAGTACTTC. Its translation: CSVQGTGPYEQYF.

The CDR3 loop reads CASSLGTRVTQYF. CDR3 coding DNA: TGTGCCAGCAGCTTGGGGACTAGGGTTACGCAGTATTTT. J is TRBJ2-3 and V is TRBV7-2; 8 bases align to TRBD2. CDR1 is SGHTA and CDR2 is FQGNSA in the germline V gene. The CDR3 has 13 amino acids. Trimming took 3 bases from V and 8 from J; bases not matched to a gene: 4.

CDR3: CASSSQGAGGNSPLHF. CDR3 DNA sequence: TGCGCCAGCAGCTCCCAAGGTGCCGGGGGAAATTCACCCCTCCACTTT. The rearrangement links TRBV5-1 to TRBJ1-6; tentatively, D is TRBD1 (5 bases). Per the germline V gene, CDR1 is SGHRS and CDR2 is YFSETQ. V lost 3 bases and J 7 bases, leaving 17 bases between the germline ends. The CDR3 extends over 16 amino acids.

J is TRBJ1-5 and V is TRBV27, with D uncertain. Trimming stripped 5 bases from V and 2 bases from J, with 10 bases between. Germline V lookup: CDR1 MNHEY, CDR2 SMNVEV (reference sequence). The CDR3 consists of 14 residues. CDR3 in DNA: TGTGCCAGCAGTGACAAGTGGGGCAATCAGCCCCAGCATTTT. It codes for CASSDKWGNQPQHF.

The rearrangement uses TRBV7-2 and TRBJ2-1; D is perhaps TRBD2 (5 bases). The CDR3 length is 14 residues. V was shortened by 2 bases and J by 9 bases, with 14 bases between the two germline ends. Germline lookup yields CDR1 SGHTA and CDR2 FQGNSA. This chain's CDR3 is CASSLSRGATEQFF. For the CDR3, the DNA is TGTGCCAGCAGCTTAAGCCGGGGTGCCACTGAGCAGTTCTTC.

V is TRBV5-1 and J is TRBJ2-5; 14 bases are shared with TRBD2. The V gene end was trimmed by 4 bases and the J gene end by 5 bases; junction bases not matched to a gene: 7. This CDR3 contains 16 residues. CDR1 SGHRS and CDR2 YFSETQ come from the germline V gene. The CDR3 nucleotides are TGCGCCAGCAGCCCCGGACTAGCGGGGGGCGGGGAGACCCAGTACTTC. It codes for CASSPGLAGGGETQYF.

A remark on this clone: The junction departs from the called germline gene at one end, perhaps through a read error. The chain combines TRBV6-6 with TRBJ1-6; no definite D call. CDR1 and CDR2 (germline): MNHNY, SVGAGI (reference sequence). This CDR3 region has 14 residues. The CDR3: CASSYLSVRSPLNF. The CDR3 nucleotides are TGTGCCAGCAGTTACCTCTCGGTGCGGTCACCCCTCAACTTT.

This clone has a handful of counts. In nucleotides, the CDR3 is TGTGCCAGTAGTGCCCGGGACAGGGTAACCTACGAGCAGTACTTC. Its protein product is CASSARDRVTYEQYF. The genes are TRBV19 and TRBJ2-7; 9 positions match TRBD1. The V segment lost 5 bases and the J segment 2 bases; nucleotides outside the gene matches: 7. The CDR3 contains 15 residues. Germline loops: CDR1 LNHDA, CDR2 SQIVND (reference sequence).

This chain links TRBV4-1 with TRBJ1-1, with D perhaps matching TRBD1 (5 bases). CDR1 MGHRA and CDR2 YSYEKL come from the germline V gene. Trimming took off 1 base at V and 7 bases at J, with 16 bases between the two ends. The CDR3 is made up of 15 amino acids. In DNA, the CDR3 is TGCGCCAGCAGCCAAGCGTTGACCAGGGATTTTGAAGCTTTCTTT. This sequence encodes CASSQALTRDFEAFF.